The clone carrying this T cell receptor beta chain was seen only a few times. As yet, its antigen is unknown. The data were taken from a study of response to subunit inactivated influenza vaccine. Study observations and caveats: Each seasonal influenza vaccination recruits few new T cells, the authors suggested.

Via MiXCR, TCRdb re-called the RT-PCR reads, giving one row per CDR3 protein. Of about 160,000 distinct CDR3 sequences listed, 11% are singletons. This CDR3 is 10 amino acids long. Germline V CDR1 and CDR2: MNHNS, SASEGT. V was cut by 7 bases and J by 2 bases, with 2 bases left in between. The source of this sequence is a man aged 45 to 65 who received an inactivated influenza vaccine. The chain is built from TRBV6-1 and TRBJ2-5, with D hard to call. Sequenced material: non-naive T cells sorted from PBMCs, taken 35 to 45 days after vaccination. The CDR3 sequence: CASKQETQYF. CDR3 sequence (DNA): TGTGCCAGCAAACAAGAGACCCAGTACTTC.